This entry features one T cell receptor (beta chain) sequence. Its target is not known. This CDR3 is built from 14 residues. Germline CDR1 SEHNR, CDR2 FQNEAQ (reference sequence). Trimming removed 1 base from V and 3 bases from J, with 9 bases in between. The data stem from a study of cytomegalovirus exposure and HLA in healthy donors. General observations from the study: For cytomegalovirus status, the classifier reportedly gave diagnoses with high specificity and sensitivity. Roughly uniform sequencing depth across donors was assumed, possibly incorrectly. Rarity held for most TCR sequences, but there were some public TCRs that occurred in many donors.

Both 60 Vbeta primers and 13 Jbeta primers went into the PCR. Sequencing used immunoSEQ multiplex PCR; TCRdb keeps in-frame clones, though not all of them. The sample records tens of thousands of clones, 82% being singletons. The clonotype comes from a man aged 50 or older in good health and CMV-seronegative. Sequenced material: PBMCs. V gene TRBV7-9 combines with J gene TRBJ1-2; D remains unclear. CDR3 DNA sequence: TGTGCCAGCAGCTTAGGTCACGGAGACTATGGCTACACCTTC. This gives the protein CASSLGHGDYGYTF.